This T cell receptor beta chain was sequenced for a study of OX40 agonist ivuxolimab in advanced cancers. Study at large: Partial responses were achieved by three patients, one with hepatocellular carcinoma and two with cutaneous melanoma. Study-level findings and limits: CD8+ T cells (on average) carried more expanded clones than CD4+ T cells. Nonresponders included some who also had low normalized T-cell clonal expansion.

The repertoire was sequenced with immunoSEQ multiplex PCR; TCRdb's copy has only in-frame clones and lacks some. This table holds under 95,000 clones, 70% to 90% found once. Note on this clone: Antigen: not known.

V dropped 1 base and J dropped 3; count of bases not matched to a gene: 2. CDR3 length: 18 residues. CDR1 and CDR2 (germline): LGHNA, YNFKEQ. The sample consisted of CD4+ or CD8+ T cells sorted from blood, taken in a trial of the OX40 agonist ivuxolimab. The source is an adult with an advanced solid tumor such as melanoma, head and neck, liver or kidney cancer. The chain uses TRBV4-2 and TRBJ2-2, with 16 bases that match TRBD2. The DNA for the CDR3 is TGTGCCAGCAGCCAAGGGGGACTAGCGGGAGGGTACACCGGGGAGCTGTTTTTT. Protein: CASSQGGLAGGYTGELFF.